A selection of T cell receptor beta chains follows, all from one sample in a study of CD8 T cells in ankylosing spondylitis. Each CDR3 protein gets one entry after TCRdb re-called the 5' RACE reads with MiXCR. The table shows about 150,000 distinct CDR3 sequences, with approximately 32% occurring only once. The sample consisted of synovial fluid, either unsorted or a sorted T cell fraction (not recorded which). These receptors came from a male donor with ankylosing spondylitis. CDR3s include the opening cysteine and the closing phenylalanine or tryptophan. Each record gives: CDR3 protein, CDR3 DNA, J gene, clone size, V gene, D gene. D genes are given only for firm matches. Clone size appears in some rows only: once, few, many, or a class for an expanded clone.

CDR3: CASSVGLRTSGTIGGKQFF; DNA: TGTGCCAGCAGCGTAGGGCTGAGGACTTCGGGGACTATCGGCGGTAAGCAGTTCTTC; J: TRBJ2-1; size: few; V: TRBV9; D: TRBD2
CDR3: CASSLRPNTGELFF; DNA: TGTGCCAGCAGTCTCCGCCCAAACACCGGGGAGCTGTTTTTT; J: TRBJ2-2; size: few; V: TRBV27; D: -
CDR3: CASKGAMTGELFF; DNA: TGTGCCAGCAAGGGGGCTATGACCGGGGAGCTGTTTTTT; J: TRBJ2-2; size: few; V: TRBV9; D: TRBD1
CDR3: CASSQDIPGQGTDTQYF; DNA: TGTGCCAGCAGCCAAGATATCCCGGGACAGGGCACAGATACGCAGTATTTT; J: TRBJ2-3; size: few; V: TRBV4-2; D: TRBD1
CDR3: CASSGRTGTEQFF; DNA: TGTGCTAGCAGCGGACGGACAGGTACTGAGCAGTTCTTC; J: TRBJ2-1; size: few; V: TRBV7-7; D: TRBD1
CDR3: CASSLDTRTGELFF; DNA: TGCGCCAGCAGCTTGGACACCCGCACCGGGGAGCTGTTTTTT; J: TRBJ2-2; size: many; V: TRBV5-1; D: -
CDR3: CASSPPGATQYF; DNA: TGTGCCAGCAGTCCTCCGGGGGCTACGCAGTATTTT; J: TRBJ2-3; size: -; V: TRBV2; D: -
CDR3: CASSLDGTGLKYF; DNA: TGTGCCAGCAGCTTAGACGGCACAGGGCTGAAGTACTTC; J: TRBJ2-4; size: few; V: TRBV7-2; D: -
CDR3: CASSPPLGSTDTQYF; DNA: TGTGCCAGCAGTCCCCCGCTTGGGTCTACAGATACGCAGTATTTT; J: TRBJ2-3; size: few; V: TRBV28; D: -
CDR3: CATSDLGTGSTDTQYF; DNA: TGTGCCACCAGTGATTTAGGGACAGGGAGTACAGATACGCAGTATTTT; J: TRBJ2-3; size: -; V: TRBV24-1; D: TRBD1
CDR3: CASPTVGCSYEQYF; DNA: TGTGCCAGCCCGACGGTAGGGTGCTCCTACGAGCAGTACTTC; J: TRBJ2-7; size: -; V: TRBV6-4; D: -
CDR3: CSAWTTNEKLFF; DNA: TGCAGTGCATGGACAACTAATGAAAAACTGTTTTTT; J: TRBJ1-4; size: few; V: TRBV20-1; D: -
CDR3: CASSLRGYYGYTF; DNA: TGTGCCAGCAGCCTTCGGGGATACTATGGCTACACCTTC; J: TRBJ1-2; size: -; V: TRBV11-1; D: -